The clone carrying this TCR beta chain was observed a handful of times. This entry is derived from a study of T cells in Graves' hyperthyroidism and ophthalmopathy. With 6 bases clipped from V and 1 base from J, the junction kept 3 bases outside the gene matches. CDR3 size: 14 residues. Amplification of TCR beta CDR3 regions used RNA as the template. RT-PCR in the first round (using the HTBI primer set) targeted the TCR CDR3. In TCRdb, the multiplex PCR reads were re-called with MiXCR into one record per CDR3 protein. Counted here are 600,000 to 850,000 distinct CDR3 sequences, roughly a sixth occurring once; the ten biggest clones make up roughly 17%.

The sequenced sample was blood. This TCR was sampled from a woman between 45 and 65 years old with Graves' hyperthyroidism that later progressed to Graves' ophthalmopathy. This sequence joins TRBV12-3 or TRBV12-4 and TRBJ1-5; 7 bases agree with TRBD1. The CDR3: CASRHRGSNQPQHF. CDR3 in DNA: TGTGCCAGCAGACACAGGGGAAGCAATCAGCCCCAGCATTTT.